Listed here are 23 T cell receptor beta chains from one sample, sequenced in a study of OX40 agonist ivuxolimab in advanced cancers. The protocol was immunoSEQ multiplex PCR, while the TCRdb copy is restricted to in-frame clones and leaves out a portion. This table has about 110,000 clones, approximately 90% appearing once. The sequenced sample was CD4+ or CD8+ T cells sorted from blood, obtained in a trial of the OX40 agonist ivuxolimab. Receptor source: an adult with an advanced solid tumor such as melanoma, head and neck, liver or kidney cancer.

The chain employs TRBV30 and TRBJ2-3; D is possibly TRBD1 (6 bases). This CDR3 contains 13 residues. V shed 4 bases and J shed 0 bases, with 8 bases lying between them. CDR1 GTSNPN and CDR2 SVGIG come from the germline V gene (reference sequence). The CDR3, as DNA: TGTGCCTGGACCCAGGGGAGCACAGATACGCAGTATTTT. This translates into CAWTQGSTDTQYF.

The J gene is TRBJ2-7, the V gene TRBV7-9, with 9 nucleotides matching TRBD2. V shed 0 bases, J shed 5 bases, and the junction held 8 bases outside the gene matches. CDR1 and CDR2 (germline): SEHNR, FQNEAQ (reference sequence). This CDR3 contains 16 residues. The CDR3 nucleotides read TGTGCCAGCAGCTTAGCATTAGCGGGAGAAATCCACGAGCAGTACTTC. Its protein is CASSLALAGEIHEQYF.

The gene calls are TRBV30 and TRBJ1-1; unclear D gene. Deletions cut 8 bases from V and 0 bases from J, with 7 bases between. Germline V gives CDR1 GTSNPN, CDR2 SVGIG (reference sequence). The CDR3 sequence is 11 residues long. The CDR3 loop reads CAASVNTEAFF. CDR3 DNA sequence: TGTGCCGCGAGCGTGAACACTGAAGCTTTCTTT.

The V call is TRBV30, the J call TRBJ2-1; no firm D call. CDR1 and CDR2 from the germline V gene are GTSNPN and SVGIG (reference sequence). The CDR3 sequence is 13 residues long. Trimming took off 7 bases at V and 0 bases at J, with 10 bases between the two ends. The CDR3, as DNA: TGTGCCTCGAGGCCGGACTCCTACAATGAGCAGTTCTTC. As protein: CASRPDSYNEQFF.

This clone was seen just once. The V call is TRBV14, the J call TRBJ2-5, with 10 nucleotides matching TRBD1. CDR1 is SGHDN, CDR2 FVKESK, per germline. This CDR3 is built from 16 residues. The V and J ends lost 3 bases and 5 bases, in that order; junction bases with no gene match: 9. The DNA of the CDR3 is TGTGCCAGCAGCCACCAGGACAGGGGGGATTCGGAGACCCAGTACTTC. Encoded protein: CASSHQDRGDSETQYF.

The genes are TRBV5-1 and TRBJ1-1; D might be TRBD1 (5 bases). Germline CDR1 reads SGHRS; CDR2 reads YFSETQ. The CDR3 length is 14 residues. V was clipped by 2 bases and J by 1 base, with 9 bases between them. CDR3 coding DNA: TGCGCCAGCAGCTTTACGGGGCAGAACACTGAAGCTTTCTTT. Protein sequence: CASSFTGQNTEAFF.

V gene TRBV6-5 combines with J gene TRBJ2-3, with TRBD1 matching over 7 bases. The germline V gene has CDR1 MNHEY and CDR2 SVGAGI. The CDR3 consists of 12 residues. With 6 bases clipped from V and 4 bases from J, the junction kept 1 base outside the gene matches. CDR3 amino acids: CASRQGADTQYF. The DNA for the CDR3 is TGTGCCAGCAGGCAGGGGGCAGATACGCAGTATTTT.

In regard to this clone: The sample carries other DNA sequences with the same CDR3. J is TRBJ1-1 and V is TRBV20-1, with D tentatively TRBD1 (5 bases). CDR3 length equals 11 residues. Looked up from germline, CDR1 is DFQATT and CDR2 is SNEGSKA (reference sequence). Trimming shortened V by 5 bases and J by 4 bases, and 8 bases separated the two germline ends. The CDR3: CSASGSTEAFF. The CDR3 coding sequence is TGCAGTGCTTCAGGGAGCACTGAAGCTTTCTTT.

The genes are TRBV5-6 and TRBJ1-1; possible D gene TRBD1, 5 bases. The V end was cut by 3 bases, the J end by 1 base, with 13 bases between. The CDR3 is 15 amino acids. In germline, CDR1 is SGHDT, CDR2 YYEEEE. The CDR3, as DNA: TGTGCCAGCAGCTACTACAGGCTGACGAACACTGAAGCTTTCTTT. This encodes CASSYYRLTNTEAFF. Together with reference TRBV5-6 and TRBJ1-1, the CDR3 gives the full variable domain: DAGVTQSPTHLIKTRGQQVTLRCSPKSGHDTVSWYQQALGQGPQFIFQYYEEEERQRGNFPDRFSGHQFPNYSSELNVNALLLGDSALYLCASSYYRLTNTEAFFGQGTRLTVV.

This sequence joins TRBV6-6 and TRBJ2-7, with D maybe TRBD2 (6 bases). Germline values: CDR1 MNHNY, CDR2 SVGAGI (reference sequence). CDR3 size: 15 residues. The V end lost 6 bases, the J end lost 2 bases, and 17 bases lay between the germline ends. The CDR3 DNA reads TGTGCCAGCAGCAAAACCGCGGGGTACGCCTACGAGCAGTACTTC. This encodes CASSKTAGYAYEQYF.

CDR3 coding DNA: TGTGCCAGCAGTCCAAGACTGATGAACACTGAAGCTTTCTTT. Encoded protein: CASSPRLMNTEAFF. V is TRBV27 and J is TRBJ1-1; D not resolved. The CDR3 sequence is 14 residues long. Trimming removed 5 bases at V and 0 bases at J, with 10 bases between. Germline V gene sequence: CDR1 MNHEY, CDR2 SMNVEV (reference sequence).

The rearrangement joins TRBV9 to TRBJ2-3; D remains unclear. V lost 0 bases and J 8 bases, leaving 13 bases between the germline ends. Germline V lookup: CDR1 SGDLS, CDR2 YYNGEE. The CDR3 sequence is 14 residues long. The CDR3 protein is CASSVALDLGTQYF. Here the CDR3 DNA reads TGTGCCAGCAGCGTAGCCCTAGATTTGGGTACGCAGTATTTT.

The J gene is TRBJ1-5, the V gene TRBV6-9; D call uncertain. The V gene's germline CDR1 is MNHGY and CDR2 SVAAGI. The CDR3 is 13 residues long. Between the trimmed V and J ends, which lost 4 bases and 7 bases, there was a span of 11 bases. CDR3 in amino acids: CASSLLLGQPQHF. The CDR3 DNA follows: TGTGCCAGCAGTTTGCTCCTAGGGCAGCCCCAGCATTTT.

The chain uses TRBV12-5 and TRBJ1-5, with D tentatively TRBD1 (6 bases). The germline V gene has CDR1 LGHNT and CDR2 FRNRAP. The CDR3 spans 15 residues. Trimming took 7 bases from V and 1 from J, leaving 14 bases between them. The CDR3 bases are TGTGCTAGTGCCGGGGAGGGGGGAAGCAATCAGCCCCAGCATTTT. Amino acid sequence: CASAGEGGSNQPQHF. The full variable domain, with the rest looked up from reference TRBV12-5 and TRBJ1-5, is DARVTQTPRHKVTEMGQEVTMRCQPILGHNTVFWYRQTMMQGLELLAYFRNRAPLDDSGMPKDRFSAEMPDATLATLKIQPSEPRDSAVYFCASAGEGGSNQPQHFGDGTRLSIL.

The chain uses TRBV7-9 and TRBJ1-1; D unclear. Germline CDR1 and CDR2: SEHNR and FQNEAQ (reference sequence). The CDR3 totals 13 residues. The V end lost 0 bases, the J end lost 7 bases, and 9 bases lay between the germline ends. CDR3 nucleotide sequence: TGTGCCAGCAGCTTAGCGCTAACGAGTGAAGCTTTCTTT. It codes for CASSLALTSEAFF.

CDR3 loop: CASDRAPSNTEAFF. Here the CDR3 DNA reads TGTGCCAGTGACAGGGCCCCCTCGAACACTGAAGCTTTCTTT. The chain has TRBV19 and TRBJ1-1, with 7 bases lining up with TRBD1. After removal of 8 bases from V and 1 base from J, the junction contained 7 bases not matched to a gene. This CDR3 contains 14 residues. The germline V gene encodes CDR1 LNHDA and CDR2 SQIVND (reference sequence).

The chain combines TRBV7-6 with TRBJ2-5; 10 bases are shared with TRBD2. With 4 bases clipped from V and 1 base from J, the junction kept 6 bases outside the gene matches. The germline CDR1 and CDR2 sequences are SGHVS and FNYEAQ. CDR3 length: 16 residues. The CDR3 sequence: CASSSTSGRVQETQYF. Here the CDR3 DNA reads TGTGCCAGCAGCTCAACCAGCGGGAGGGTCCAAGAGACCCAGTACTTC.

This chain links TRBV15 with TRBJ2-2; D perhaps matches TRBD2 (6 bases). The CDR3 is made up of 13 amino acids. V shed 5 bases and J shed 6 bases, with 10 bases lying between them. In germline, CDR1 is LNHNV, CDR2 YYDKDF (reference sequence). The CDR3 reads CATSERLAGELFF. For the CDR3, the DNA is TGTGCCACCAGCGAACGACTAGCCGGGGAGCTGTTTTTT.

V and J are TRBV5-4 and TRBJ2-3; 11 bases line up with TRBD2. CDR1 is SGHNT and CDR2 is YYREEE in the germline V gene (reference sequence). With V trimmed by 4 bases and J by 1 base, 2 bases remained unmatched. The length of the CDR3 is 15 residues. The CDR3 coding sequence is TGTGCCAGCAGCGGGGGACTAGCGGGCACAGATACGCAGTATTTT. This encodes CASSGGLAGTDTQYF.

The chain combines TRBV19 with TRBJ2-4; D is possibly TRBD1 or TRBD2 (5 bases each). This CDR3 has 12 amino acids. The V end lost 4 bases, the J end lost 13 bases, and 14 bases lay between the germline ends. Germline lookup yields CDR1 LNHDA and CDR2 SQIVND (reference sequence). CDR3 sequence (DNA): TGTGCCAGTAGTACTCCTCCGGGACGGCAGTACTTC. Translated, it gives CASSTPPGRQYF.

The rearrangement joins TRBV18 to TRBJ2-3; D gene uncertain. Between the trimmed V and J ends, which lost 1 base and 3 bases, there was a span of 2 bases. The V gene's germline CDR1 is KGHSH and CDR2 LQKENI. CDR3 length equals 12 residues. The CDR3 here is CASSPQTDTQYF. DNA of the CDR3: TGTGCCAGCTCACCACAGACAGATACGCAGTATTTT.

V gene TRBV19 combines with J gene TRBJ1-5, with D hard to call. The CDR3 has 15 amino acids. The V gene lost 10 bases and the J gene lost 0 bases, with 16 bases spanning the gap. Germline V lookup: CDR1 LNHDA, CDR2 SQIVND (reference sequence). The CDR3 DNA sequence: TGTGCCACTTACGACGGCGGGGATAGCAATCAGCCCCAGCATTTT. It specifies CATYDGGDSNQPQHF.

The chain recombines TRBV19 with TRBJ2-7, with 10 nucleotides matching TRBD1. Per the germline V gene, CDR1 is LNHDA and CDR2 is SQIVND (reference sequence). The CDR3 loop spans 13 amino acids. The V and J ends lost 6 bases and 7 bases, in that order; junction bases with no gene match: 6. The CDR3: CASRDRGMGEQYF. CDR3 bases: TGTGCCAGTAGGGACAGGGGGATGGGGGAGCAGTACTTC. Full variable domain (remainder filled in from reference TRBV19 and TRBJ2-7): DGGITQSPKYLFRKEGQNVTLSCEQNLNHDAMYWYRQDPGQGLRLIYYSQIVNDFQKGDIAEGYSVSREKKESFPLTVTSAQKNPTAFYLCASRDRGMGEQYFGPGTRLTVT.